These T cell receptor beta chains were read from a single sample in a study of blood T cell repertoires in COVID-19. Using immunoSEQ multiplex PCR, the repertoire was profiled, and TCRdb retains in-frame clones only, with some absent. Here the sample spans some 65,000 clones, approximately 80% being singletons. The sequenced sample was peripheral blood. These receptors came from a woman between 65 and 79 years old with acute or convalescent COVID-19. Each CDR3 is given with its conserved first and last residue.

j_gene,v_gene,CDR3aa
TRBJ1-1,TRBV27,CASSLEGGGYTEAFF
TRBJ2-1,TRBV2,CASPGQGPYNEQFF
TRBJ1-1,TRBV3-1/TRBV3-2,CASSQYGTGAYTEAFF
TRBJ1-2,TRBV7-2,CASSPGQGVGYGYTF
TRBJ1-4,TRBV7-8,CASSLDGQGGKLFF
TRBJ2-7,TRBV11-3,CASSQVPGQGSLEQYF
TRBJ1-5,TRBV30,CAWTVGNRGDQPQHF
TRBJ2-5,TRBV24-1,CATSLTGVETQYF
TRBJ1-2,TRBV9,CASSVGTGYNYGYTF
TRBJ1-2,TRBV3-1/TRBV3-2,CASSLIGRQGFDGYTF
TRBJ2-3,TRBV11-1,CASSSRVGWGTDTQYF
TRBJ1-2,TRBV5-1,CASSPTPTGNYGYTF
TRBJ2-2,TRBV24-1,CATSDRVSGELFF
TRBJ1-5,TRBV24-1,CATTRDRDQPQHF
TRBJ2-2,TRBV7-2,CASSLGGHPVELFF
TRBJ2-1,TRBV25-1,CASSERRTVYNEQFF
TRBJ1-6,TRBV11-2,CASSFGWARYNSPLHF
TRBJ2-2,TRBV7-2,CASRRQGARTGELFF
TRBJ1-4,TRBV28,CASCPPGGSEKLFF
TRBJ1-5,TRBV10-3,CARLISPTTGYSNQPQHF